The 14 T cell receptor beta chains presented below share a single source sample, sequenced in a study of blood T cell repertoires in COVID-19. Here immunoSEQ multiplex PCR was the method, and the copy in TCRdb shows in-frame clones only, minus some. The sample consists of hundreds of thousands of clones, 75% to 90% of them appearing once. The sequencing sample was made of peripheral blood. The receptors stem from a man aged 35 to 55 with acute or convalescent COVID-19.

This chain links TRBV2 with TRBJ1-2; possibly TRBD1 for D (6 bases). Per germline, CDR1 SNHLY and CDR2 FYNNEI. V lost 2 bases and J lost 3, with 10 bases in between. This CDR3 is built from 14 residues. CDR3 in DNA: TGTGCCAGCAGTGAACAGGGGAGAGACTATGGCTACACCTTC. Amino acids: CASSEQGRDYGYTF.

This rearrangement joins TRBV27 to TRBJ2-5; the D gene is possibly TRBD1 (7 bases). CDR3 length: 17 amino acids. Germline V gene lookup returns CDR1 MNHEY and CDR2 SMNVEV (reference sequence). Trimming took off 3 bases at V and 0 bases at J, with 17 bases between the two ends. The CDR3 region is CASSFFLGRGDQETQYF. The CDR3 DNA is TGTGCCAGCAGTTTCTTCCTGGGCAGGGGGGACCAAGAGACCCAGTACTTC.

The rearrangement links TRBV19 to TRBJ2-7, with D perhaps matching TRBD2 (5 bases). The germline gives CDR1 LNHDA, CDR2 SQIVND (reference sequence). The CDR3 is made up of 14 amino acids. V was pared by 4 bases and J by 2 bases, with 12 bases between. CDR3 in amino acids: CASSSPGSTYEQYF. The CDR3 DNA follows: TGTGCCAGTAGTAGCCCGGGATCCACCTACGAGCAGTACTTC.

The rearrangement uses TRBV6-5 and TRBJ2-7, with 7 bases identical to TRBD1. Germline-derived CDR1 and CDR2 are MNHEY and SVGAGI. The CDR3 consists of 13 residues. The V segment lost 7 bases and the J segment 6 bases; nucleotides outside the gene matches: 9. The CDR3 sequence: CASKPYNRGEQYF. The DNA for the CDR3 is TGTGCCAGCAAGCCGTACAACAGGGGCGAGCAGTACTTC.

J is TRBJ1-6 and V is TRBV4-2; no clear D. V was trimmed by 0 bases and J by 7 bases, leaving 13 bases between them. The CDR3 has 16 residues. CDR1 and CDR2 from the germline V gene are LGHNA and YNFKEQ. The CDR3 region is CASSQDPQDGNSPLHF. CDR3 nucleotide sequence: TGTGCCAGCAGCCAAGACCCACAAGACGGGAATTCACCCCTCCACTTT.

The chain combines TRBV6-6 with TRBJ1-5; 7 bases agree with TRBD1. With V trimmed by 5 bases and J by 3 bases, 7 bases remained unmatched. From germline, CDR1 is MNHNY and CDR2 SVGAGI (reference sequence). The length of the CDR3 is 15 residues. The CDR3 DNA follows: TGTGCCAGCAGTCCCATAACAGGGGTCAATCAGCCCCAGCATTTT. It yields the protein CASSPITGVNQPQHF.

The rearrangement uses TRBV6-6 and TRBJ2-7, with D possibly TRBD2 on 6 matching bases. Looked up from germline, CDR1 is MNHNY and CDR2 is SVGAGI (reference sequence). Trimming shortened V by 7 bases and J by 2 bases, and 21 bases separated the two germline ends. The CDR3 sequence is 16 residues long. The CDR3 protein is CASTPGRDGFPYEQYF. CDR3 nucleotides: TGTGCCAGCACCCCGGGGCGGGACGGCTTTCCCTACGAGCAGTACTTC.

This clone came up once. The V gene is TRBV5-1, the J gene TRBJ2-3; TRBD2 matches 12 bases. V lost 1 base to trimming and J lost 6 bases; unmatched junction nucleotides: 3. Germline V gene data show CDR1 as SGHRS and CDR2 as YFSETQ. The CDR3 is 15 residues long. CDR3 protein: CASSLTSGGIDTQYF. Here the CDR3 DNA reads TGCGCCAGCAGCTTGACTAGCGGGGGGATCGATACGCAGTATTTT.

The chain employs TRBV24-1 and TRBJ2-1, with D perhaps matching TRBD2 (5 bases). V was clipped by 1 base and J by 8 bases, with 11 bases between them. The CDR3 extends over 14 amino acids. CDR1 and CDR2 from the germline V gene are KGHDR and SFDVKD. This CDR3 reads CATSDFPDGDEQFF. The CDR3 coding sequence is TGTGCCACCAGTGATTTCCCGGACGGGGATGAGCAGTTCTTC.

The V call is TRBV2, the J call TRBJ2-1, with 10 bases that match TRBD1. The J segment lost 0 bases and the V segment lost 6 bases, leaving 5 bases of the junction unmatched. The CDR3 runs 16 residues. Germline V lookup: CDR1 SNHLY, CDR2 FYNNEI. Written as DNA, the CDR3 is TGTGCCAGCAGCTTCGGACAGGGGGTCTCCTACAATGAGCAGTTCTTC. Translation gives CASSFGQGVSYNEQFF.

The chain has TRBV6-5 and TRBJ1-1; maybe TRBD1 (5 bases). Germline values: CDR1 MNHEY, CDR2 SVGAGI. The CDR3 covers 15 residues. The ends were cut back, 5 bases at V and 9 bases at J, with 22 bases in the middle. The CDR3 loop is CASSQPQPQGTQAFF. As DNA, the CDR3 is TGTGCCAGCAGTCAACCTCAACCTCAGGGAACCCAAGCTTTCTTT.

This CDR3 reads CASRNSREGAFF. The CDR3 DNA reads as TGTGCCAGCAGGAACTCCCGGGAGGGAGCTTTCTTT. V is TRBV6-5 and J is TRBJ1-1; D gene unclear. The CDR3 consists of 12 residues. The ends were cut back, 6 bases at V and 10 bases at J, with 15 bases in the middle. CDR1 and CDR2 from the germline V gene are MNHEY and SVGAGI.

V usage is TRBV6-4 and J usage is TRBJ2-3; 15 positions agree with TRBD2. There are 15 residues in the CDR3. The J segment lost 9 bases and the V segment lost 9 bases, leaving 10 bases of the junction unmatched. Germline CDR1 reads MRHNA; CDR2 reads SNTAGT. The CDR3 DNA is TGTGCCAGTTCCCCGGGACTAGCGGGGGGATCGACGCAGTATTTT. Its protein is CASSPGLAGGSTQYF.

This chain uses TRBV2 with TRBJ1-1; the D is unclear. The germline V gene has CDR1 SNHLY and CDR2 FYNNEI. The CDR3 totals 13 residues. V lost 6 bases and J 8 bases, leaving 16 bases between the germline ends. DNA of the CDR3: TGTGCCAGCAGATACGAGGGTTCCTGGGAAGCTTTCTTT. This encodes CASRYEGSWEAFF.